This passage covers 11 T cell receptor beta chains from one sample sequenced in a study of CD8 T cells in ankylosing spondylitis. These receptors have no identified antigens. Study-wide results and caveats: Typical of ankylosing spondylitis blood, it appeared, was a TCR beta motif of seven to nine highly homologous variants.

Each CDR3 protein gets one entry after TCRdb re-called the 5' RACE reads with MiXCR. The sample contains about 130,000 distinct CDR3 sequences, more than 15% of which appear only once. What was sequenced was blood, either unsorted or a sorted T cell fraction (not recorded which). Every receptor here comes from a male donor with ankylosing spondylitis.

This clonotype was seen more than once but under ten times. The chain's CDR3 is CASSESFNHEQFF. CDR3 coding DNA: TGTGCCAGCAGCGAATCTTTCAACCATGAGCAGTTCTTC. This chain links TRBV12-3 or TRBV12-4 with TRBJ2-1, with unresolved D. The V end was cut by 6 bases, the J end by 8 bases, with 14 bases between. The length of the CDR3 is 13 residues.

This clonotype was picked up a small number of times. The chain carries TRBV3-1 and TRBJ2-7, with 7 bases aligning to TRBD1. With 4 bases clipped from V and 0 bases from J, the junction kept 6 bases outside the gene matches. The CDR3 consists of 15 residues. CDR1 and CDR2 from the germline V gene are LGHDT and YNNKEL (reference sequence). CDR3 protein: CASSPWTGSSYEQYF. The CDR3 DNA reads as TGTGCCAGCAGCCCATGGACAGGTAGCTCCTACGAGCAGTACTTC.

This clonotype has more than one count but fewer than ten. Being one base from a much bigger clone, this may be a read error. This chain joins TRBV12-3 or TRBV12-4 and TRBJ2-5; no reliable D call. Trimming removed 5 bases at V and 5 bases at J, with 15 bases between. The CDR3 is 14 residues long. CDR3 sequence (DNA): TGTGCCAGCAGTCCAGACAAGGGCACCGAGACCCAGTACTTC. Translated: CASSPDKGTETQYF.

V and J are TRBV12-5 and TRBJ2-2, with no clear D. V was cut by 4 bases and J by 16 bases, with 19 bases left in between. The CDR3 is 13 residues long. Germline CDR1 reads LGHNT; CDR2 reads FRNRAP. For the CDR3, the DNA is TGTGCTAGTGGTTCAGGACGAGTCTCCGCGTGGTTTTTT. It codes for CASGSGRVSAWFF.

The chain has TRBV29-1 and TRBJ1-2; 11 bases match TRBD1. V was clipped by 7 bases and J by 7 bases; unmatched bases: 5. CDR3 length: 12 amino acids. CDR1 and CDR2 (germline): SQVTM, ANQGSEA. CDR3 in DNA: TGCAGCGCAGGACAGGGGGCTGGTGGCTACACCTTC. This gives the protein CSAGQGAGGYTF.

Ten or more counts support this clonotype. The genes are TRBV28 and TRBJ1-1; D remains unclear. The V gene lost 6 bases and the J gene lost 0 bases, with 5 bases spanning the gap. This CDR3 spans 12 amino acids. In germline, CDR1 is MDHEN, CDR2 SYDVKM. Here the CDR3 reads CASRGVNTEAFF. The CDR3 nucleotides read TGTGCCAGCAGGGGTGTGAACACTGAAGCTTTCTTT.

The chain carries TRBV4-2 and TRBJ2-3; D is uncertain. The CDR3 runs 14 residues. V was pared by 0 bases and J by 0 bases, with 4 bases between. The germline CDR1 and CDR2 sequences are LGHNA and YNFKEQ. CDR3: CASSQDTSTDTQYF. CDR3 in DNA: TGTGCCAGCAGCCAAGACACCAGCACAGATACGCAGTATTTT.

This rearrangement joins TRBV11-2 to TRBJ2-7; D is unresolved. The CDR3 totals 14 residues. The germline V gene has CDR1 SGHAT and CDR2 FQNNGV. V lost 5 bases and J 3 bases, leaving 14 bases between the germline ends. This CDR3 is CASSPLRGSYEQYF. CDR3 in DNA: TGTGCCAGCAGCCCCCTGAGAGGAAGCTACGAGCAGTACTTC.

This clonotype has more than one count but fewer than ten. The rearrangement joins TRBV5-1 to TRBJ2-2, with D possibly matching TRBD1 (5 bases). The CDR3 contains 14 residues. The germline V gene has CDR1 SGHRS and CDR2 YFSETQ. V lost 2 bases, J lost 6 bases, and 11 bases lay in between. The CDR3 DNA is TGCGCCAGCAGCTTTACAGGCGGCGCCGGGGAGCTGTTTTTT. The encoded protein is CASSFTGGAGELFF.

The chain has TRBV20-1 and TRBJ2-7, with 9 bases fitting TRBD1. Losses at the gene ends were 3 bases for V and 6 bases for J; bases not matched to a gene: 6. The CDR3 is 13 amino acids. Germline V lookup: CDR1 DFQATT, CDR2 SNEGSKA (reference sequence). CDR3 in amino acids: CSARGQGVGEQYF. CDR3 sequence (DNA): TGCAGTGCTAGGGGACAGGGCGTCGGCGAGCAGTACTTC.

This clonotype was seen many times. The chain employs TRBV29-1 and TRBJ2-7; possible D gene TRBD2, 6 bases. Germline V gene data show CDR1 as SQVTM and CDR2 as ANQGSEA. Deletions cut 0 bases from V and 4 bases from J, with 16 bases between. This CDR3 is 15 amino acids long. CDR3 DNA sequence: TGCAGCGTTGAAGAACAAAGCCGGGAGCTATACGAGCAGTACTTC. Protein product: CSVEEQSRELYEQYF.